This note documents a single T cell receptor (beta chain) sequence. This sample is part of a study of technical replicates of blood from a handful of donors. The CDR3 sequence is 12 residues long. The V end lost 1 base, the J end lost 8 bases, and 7 bases lay between the germline ends. CDR1 is SGHTA and CDR2 is FQGNSA in the germline V gene. The assay was immunoSEQ multiplex PCR, and TCRdb's table has in-frame clones only and misses some. The sample shows over 25,000 clones, around 94% of them seen only once. The source of this sequence is a human donor in good health. Some clones in this sample may be carry-over from other donors' samples. The sample taken for sequencing was PBMCs. The J gene is TRBJ2-3, the V gene TRBV7-2; D perhaps matches TRBD1 (5 bases). CDR3 nucleotides: TGTGCCAGCAGCTTAGGGGGCGGTACGCAGTATTTT. Encoded protein: CASSLGGGTQYF.